The rows below give T cell receptor beta chains drawn from one sample of a study of shared clonotypes between healthy human individuals. Measured with immunoSEQ multiplex PCR; TCRdb has only the in-frame clones, and not every one. The sample gives approximately 1.9 million clones, 90% to 95% of which show up once; approximately 1.6% is in the top ten. The sequencing sample was made of naive CD8+ T cells from PBMCs. All receptors derive from a man aged 18 to 30 in good health. Some clones in this sample may be carry-over from other donors' samples. Each CDR3 is given with its conserved first and last residue.

v_call cdr3_aa
TRBV19 CASSSRAQRDEQFF
TRBV15 CATSSTGREKLFF
TRBV11-2 CASSLDGGSEKGNTIYF
TRBV7-3 CASSLRASGPQETQYF
TRBV9 CASSVKGMNTEAFF
TRBV9 CASSPRGRYTPGNTIYF
TRBV5-1 CASSVNLLTGGTGELFF
TRBV9 CASSAWASAFSGNTIYF
TRBV7-6 CASTPGQGFGPYEQYF
TRBV5-5 CASSPVLTRPGQEHF
TRBV2 CASKLSYEQYF
TRBV19 CASSPFNLLNTEAFF
TRBV2 CASSEALNRANEKLFF
TRBV7-2 CASSHRQRYEQYF
TRBV27 CASTPRGLAGNTGELFF
TRBV7-9 CASSTPLQLRQFF
TRBV23-1 CASSPNWGDSQGYNEQFF
TRBV7-3 CASSLDLVTQYF
TRBV6-5 CASSYTFRDEQFF
TRBV7-9 CASTWGTNTEAFF
TRBV25-1 CASSEYAGGGTEAFF
TRBV2 CASSEALGPNQPQHF
TRBV5-1 CASSLSGGTSYGYTF
TRBV5-6 CASSLEAGGREQYF
TRBV5-1 CASSVPGQSFYF
TRBV30 CAWSLGLNLQFF
TRBV28 CASSFDSLTGNYGYTF